This T cell receptor (beta chain) came from a study of a mutant IDH1 vaccine in newly diagnosed glioma. The wider study: Radiotherapy alone preceded vaccination by 4-6 weeks; alternatively, vaccination started with temozolomide cycles.

Germline lookup yields CDR1 SGHDT and CDR2 YYEEEE. V trimming: 4 bases; J trimming: 2 bases; junction bases outside the gene matches: 6. This CDR3 spans 15 amino acids. Sample time point: week 23, last vaccination. The study gave 300 ug of mutant IDH1 20-mer peptide per vaccine dose, with topical imiquimod. In the case of this clone: Its antigen is as yet unknown.

The study's findings and limits: Induction of immune responses by the vaccine occurred in about 92% of patients. With respect to changes in top peripheral T cell clonotypes, pseudoprogression seemed unrelated.

Here immunoSEQ multiplex PCR was the method, and the copy in TCRdb shows in-frame clones only, minus some. The sample has under 70,000 clones; 84% are singletons. The V call is TRBV5-6, the J call TRBJ1-2; 9 nucleotides line up with TRBD1. This clonotype was obtained from a man aged 18 to 35 with glioma. The sample here was PBMCs, taken from a glioma patient whose treatment included an IDH1 peptide vaccine. CDR3 in DNA: TGTGCCAGCAGCGGACAGGGGAGTTTGAACTATGGCTACACCTTC. Residues: CASSGQGSLNYGYTF.